The 26 T cell receptor beta chains given below trace back to one sample, sequenced in a study of CD8+ T cells in alopecia areata. Following RNA extraction, reverse transcription yielded cDNA that acted as the sequencing template. Sequencing was performed with immunoSEQ multiplex PCR; in TCRdb, only in-frame clones are kept and a portion is missing. This table holds 150,000 to 200,000 clones, about three fifths found once. The treatment: oral pan-JAK inhibitor, 5-10 mg twice daily. Source: CD4+ T cells sorted from blood, taken at week 24, from a patient treated with tofacitinib. Every receptor here comes from a human donor with alopecia areata.

This chain connects TRBV13 to TRBJ1-2, with a possible D match to TRBD1 (5 bases). This CDR3 region has 12 residues. V was clipped by 0 bases and J by 7 bases, with 6 bases between them. The germline V gene encodes CDR1 PRHDT and CDR2 FYEKMQ (reference sequence). In nucleotides, the CDR3 is TGTGCCAGCAGCTTAGGAACAGGTGGCTACACCTTC. Translated: CASSLGTGGYTF.

This rearrangement joins TRBV18 to TRBJ2-4; tentative D call: TRBD1 (6 bases). The CDR3 length is 13 residues. Germline assignment: CDR1 KGHSH and CDR2 LQKENI. Trimming removed 6 bases at V and 12 bases at J, with 18 bases between. CDR3 DNA: TGTGCCAGCTCCCCCGGGACACCTAGGGGTCAGTACTTC. The encoded protein is CASSPGTPRGQYF.

The chain links TRBV30 to TRBJ1-1; D ambiguous. CDR1 and CDR2 (germline): GTSNPN, SVGIG (reference sequence). The V and J ends lost 7 bases and 0 bases respectively, with 15 bases between them. The CDR3 runs to 14 residues. The CDR3: CASHGLSMNTEAFF. The CDR3 DNA reads as TGTGCCTCTCATGGACTGTCGATGAACACTGAAGCTTTCTTT.

This clone was counted a few times. The rearrangement uses TRBV5-5 and TRBJ1-5, with D perhaps matching TRBD1 (5 bases). V lost 3 bases, J lost 6 bases, and 16 bases lay in between. The CDR3 is made up of 15 amino acids. CDR1 and CDR2 (germline): SGHKS, YYEKEE (reference sequence). Here the CDR3 reads CASSSGPDLGQPQHF. DNA for the CDR3: TGTGCCAGCAGCTCGGGGCCCGATTTGGGTCAGCCCCAGCATTTT.

The DNA of the CDR3 is TGTGCCAGCACCCCCGAGACACGGAGAGGGGAGACCCAGTACTTC. Translation: CASTPETRRGETQYF. The V and J genes are TRBV6-6 and TRBJ2-5; D possibly corresponds to TRBD2 (5 bases). The germline V gene encodes CDR1 MNHNY and CDR2 SVGAGI (reference sequence). There are 15 residues in the CDR3. The V end lost 7 bases, the J end lost 5 bases, and 20 bases lay between the germline ends.

This rearrangement joins TRBV30 to TRBJ1-2, with TRBD1 as a possible D gene (5 bases). Germline V gene data show CDR1 as GTSNPN and CDR2 as SVGIG (reference sequence). Trimming left V 3 bases short and J 4 bases short, with 12 bases between. This CDR3 has 13 amino acids. This CDR3 is CAWSAYTGYGYTF. The CDR3 DNA reads TGTGCCTGGAGCGCCTACACAGGCTATGGCTACACCTTC.

In its sample, this clone was seen once. The chain recombines TRBV9 with TRBJ2-7, with a weak D call TRBD1 (6 bases). In germline, CDR1 is SGDLS, CDR2 YYNGEE. V lost 3 bases and J lost 1, with 8 bases in between. The CDR3 consists of 13 residues. The CDR3: CASSEGHSYEQYF. CDR3 bases: TGTGCCAGCAGCGAGGGACATTCCTACGAGCAGTACTTC. Full variable domain (rest looked up from reference TRBV9 and TRBJ2-7): DSGVTQTPKHLITATGQRVTLRCSPRSGDLSVYWYQQSLDQGLQFLIQYYNGEERAKGNILERFSAQQFPDLHSELNLSSLELGDSALYFCASSEGHSYEQYFGPGTRLTVT.

The gene calls are TRBV4-2 and TRBJ2-3; D not resolved. Germline loops: CDR1 LGHNA, CDR2 YNFKEQ. The V end lost 7 bases, the J end lost 2 bases, and 4 bases lay between the germline ends. CDR3 size: 11 residues. CDR3 bases: TGTGCCAGCACCTCCACAGATACGCAGTATTTT. It is translated as CASTSTDTQYF.

The gene calls are TRBV7-3 and TRBJ2-2; D gene uncertain. Between the trimmed V and J ends, which lost 0 bases and 1 base, there was a span of 3 bases. Germline V gives CDR1 SGHTA, CDR2 FQGTGA. CDR3 length: 14 residues. Here the CDR3 DNA reads TGTGCCAGCAGCTTAACGGGGAACACCGGGGAGCTGTTTTTT. Protein: CASSLTGNTGELFF.

V and J are TRBV4-3 and TRBJ1-1; 8 bases align to TRBD1. Germline V lookup: CDR1 LGHNA, CDR2 YSLEER. The CDR3 consists of 11 residues. Losses at the gene ends were 6 bases for V and 8 bases for J; bases not matched to a gene: 2. As DNA, the CDR3 is TGCGCCAGCAGAAGGGACAGGGAAGCTTTCTTT. Its protein is CASRRDREAFF.

This chain uses TRBV7-9 with TRBJ2-7, with TRBD1 identical over 11 bases. This CDR3 is 15 amino acids long. The trim removed 4 bases at V and 3 bases at J, leaving 5 bases unmatched. Germline CDR1 is SEHNR and CDR2 is FQNEAQ (reference sequence). CDR3 DNA: TGTGCCAGCAGCTCCGGGACAGGGGGAAACTACGAGCAGTACTTC. It encodes CASSSGTGGNYEQYF.

The CDR3 DNA is TGTGCCTGGAGTGCCCCCGGGACGAATGGCTACACCTTC. It yields the protein CAWSAPGTNGYTF. The chain combines TRBV30 with TRBJ1-2; perhaps TRBD1 as D (5 bases). The length of the CDR3 is 13 residues. CDR1 GTSNPN and CDR2 SVGIG come from the germline V gene (reference sequence). Trimming took 1 base from V and 6 from J, leaving 12 bases between them.

The rearrangement joins TRBV20-1 to TRBJ2-7, with D unresolved. V dropped 6 bases and J dropped 3 bases, with 9 bases sitting between them. The germline CDR1 and CDR2 sequences are DFQATT and SNEGSKA (reference sequence). This CDR3 is 11 amino acids long. CDR3 region: CSADNDYEQYF. CDR3 bases: TGCAGTGCCGACAACGACTACGAGCAGTACTTC.

The table lists this clone with a few counts. The chain recombines TRBV19 with TRBJ1-2; D not certain. Trimming removed 6 bases at V and 4 bases at J, with 15 bases between. This CDR3 comprises 14 residues. CDR1 and CDR2 from the germline V gene are LNHDA and SQIVND (reference sequence). Written as DNA, the CDR3 is TGTGCCAGTAGGGGCGTAGGGATGGCCTATGGCTACACCTTC. Translating gives CASRGVGMAYGYTF. The full variable domain, rest sourced from reference TRBV19 and TRBJ1-2, is DGGITQSPKYLFRKEGQNVTLSCEQNLNHDAMYWYRQDPGQGLRLIYYSQIVNDFQKGDIAEGYSVSREKKESFPLTVTSAQKNPTAFYLCASRGVGMAYGYTFGSGTRLTVV.

The chain couples TRBV7-6 to TRBJ1-2; the D gene is possibly TRBD1 (5 bases). Germline V gene sequence: CDR1 SGHVS, CDR2 FNYEAQ. Trimming stripped 1 base from V and 4 bases from J, with 10 bases between. This CDR3 is 14 amino acids long. The CDR3 DNA reads as TGTGCCAGCAGCTTAGAGCAGGGAGCCTATGGCTACACCTTC. This encodes CASSLEQGAYGYTF.

This clone was seen ten or more times. In the same sample, other DNA sequences code for this CDR3. The DNA of the CDR3 is TGTGCCAGCTCACCACCGACAGGGGCCCAAGAGACCCAGTACTTC. Amino acid sequence: CASSPPTGAQETQYF. V usage is TRBV18 and J usage is TRBJ2-5; 8 nucleotides agree with TRBD1. The ends lost 0 bases at V and 1 base at J; junction bases unmatched: 1. From germline, CDR1 is KGHSH and CDR2 LQKENI. The CDR3 loop spans 15 amino acids.

As DNA, the CDR3 is TGTGCCAGCTCACCAGCGGGGTACGGCGGGGAGCTGTTTTTT. It codes for CASSPAGYGGELFF. The chain joins TRBV18 to TRBJ2-2; D is perhaps TRBD2 (6 bases). The CDR3 runs 14 residues. Germline CDR1 and CDR2: KGHSH and LQKENI. V lost 2 bases and J lost 7, with 11 bases in between.

The table lists this clone with a few counts. The chain is built from TRBV5-1 and TRBJ1-2; no firm D call. Per the germline V gene, CDR1 is SGHRS and CDR2 is YFSETQ. The CDR3 totals 13 residues. V lost 1 base to trimming and J lost 7 bases, with 11 bases between them. CDR3 bases: TGCGCCAGCAGCTTGTCGCGGGCGAGTGGCTACACCTTC. This gives the protein CASSLSRASGYTF.

J is TRBJ2-5 and V is TRBV6-5; the match to TRBD1 covers 7 bases. The CDR3 extends over 15 amino acids. Germline assignment: CDR1 MNHEY and CDR2 SVGAGI. The J segment lost 0 bases and the V segment lost 10 bases, leaving 11 bases of the junction unmatched. The CDR3: CATHRGQLYQETQYF. The CDR3 DNA sequence: TGTGCCACCCATCGGGGACAGTTGTACCAAGAGACCCAGTACTTC.

The gene calls are TRBV29-1 and TRBJ1-1; the D is unclear. Trimming stripped 4 bases from V and 11 bases from J, with 14 bases between. The CDR3 loop spans 11 amino acids. Germline V gives CDR1 SQVTM, CDR2 ANQGSEA. The CDR3 sequence: CSVAMGNSAFF. The CDR3 nucleotides read TGCAGCGTTGCGATGGGGAACTCGGCTTTCTTT. The variable domain in full, with the rest retrieved from reference TRBV29-1 and TRBJ1-1, is SAVISQKPSRDICQRGTSLTIQCQVDSQVTMMFWYRQQPGQSLTLIATANQGSEATYESGFVIDKFPISRPNLTFSTLTVSNMSPEDSSIYLCSVAMGNSAFFGQGTRLTVV.

This rearrangement joins TRBV5-1 to TRBJ1-2; no definite D call. Trimming took off 6 bases at V and 3 bases at J, with 12 bases between the two ends. Germline CDR1 reads SGHRS; CDR2 reads YFSETQ. This CDR3 is 13 amino acids long. CDR3 residues: CASTTDGYYGYTF. DNA for the CDR3: TGCGCCAGCACCACCGACGGATACTATGGCTACACCTTC.

The chain employs TRBV29-1 and TRBJ1-1, with 8 bases fitting TRBD1. Losses at the gene ends were 6 bases for V and 0 bases for J; bases not matched to a gene: 3. The CDR3 covers 13 residues. Germline lookup yields CDR1 SQVTM and CDR2 ANQGSEA. The CDR3: CSVWTGMNTEAFF. The DNA of the CDR3 is TGCAGCGTCTGGACAGGGATGAACACTGAAGCTTTCTTT.

The chain joins TRBV7-2 to TRBJ1-1; 9 nucleotides agree with TRBD1. Per the germline V gene, CDR1 is SGHTA and CDR2 is FQGNSA. Trimming cost V 4 bases and J 11 bases; bases outside gene matches: 8. The CDR3 extends over 13 amino acids. The CDR3 sequence: CASSSGQGRDAFF. For the CDR3, the DNA is TGTGCCAGCAGCTCAGGACAGGGGAGGGACGCTTTCTTT.

J is TRBJ2-5 and V is TRBV11-1; 10 nucleotides agree with TRBD2. Trimming removed 5 bases from V and 2 bases from J; junction bases left unmatched: 2. This CDR3 contains 14 residues. CDR1 and CDR2 from the germline V gene are SGHAT and FQDESV (reference sequence). The CDR3 is CASSPSGGQETQYF. The CDR3 region has the DNA TGTGCCAGCAGCCCTAGCGGGGGACAAGAGACCCAGTACTTC.

V is TRBV2 and J is TRBJ2-3; the match to TRBD1 covers 7 bases. The J segment lost 2 bases and the V segment lost 5 bases, leaving 4 bases of the junction unmatched. The CDR3 length is 14 residues. Germline V lookup: CDR1 SNHLY, CDR2 FYNNEI. The chain's CDR3 is CASSSGTDTDTQYF. In DNA, the CDR3 is TGTGCCAGCAGTTCCGGGACAGACACAGATACGCAGTATTTT.

The rearrangement joins TRBV6-5 to TRBJ1-1, with D perhaps TRBD1 (5 bases). Per germline, CDR1 MNHEY and CDR2 SVGAGI. V gave up 5 bases and J gave up 7 bases, with 17 bases separating them. This CDR3 has 14 residues. DNA of the CDR3: TGTGCCAGCAGTCCTCGTGCTGGTGGGGGTGAAGCTTTCTTT. Translation: CASSPRAGGGEAFF.